This TCR beta chain was profiled in a study of shared clonotypes between healthy human individuals. None of the donors, who were healthy HIV-negative adults, had recently had acute infections or vaccinations. Investigators spread the genomic DNA of each subset evenly over several immunoSEQ plates. It was roughly 190 ng DNA, around 33,000 T cell genomes, that sorted-subset replicate PCRs used. This table comes from immunoSEQ multiplex PCR, and its TCRdb copy is limited to in-frame clones, with some not included. This table holds 2 million to 2.5 million clones, about 90% found once. The CDR3 totals 14 residues. V lost 4 bases and J 1 base, leaving 9 bases between the germline ends. CDR1 and CDR2 from the germline V gene are SEHNR and FQNEAQ (reference sequence).

The rearrangement joins TRBV7-9 to TRBJ2-3; tentative D call: TRBD2 (6 bases). This receptor was obtained from a man aged 18 to 30 in good health. Some clones in this sample may be carry-over from other donors' samples. Source material: naive CD4+ T cells from PBMCs. The subset denotes: CD45RA+ positively selected. This chain's CDR3 is CASSSSGGTDTQYF. The CDR3 DNA reads TGTGCCAGCAGCTCCTCGGGGGGCACAGATACGCAGTATTTT.